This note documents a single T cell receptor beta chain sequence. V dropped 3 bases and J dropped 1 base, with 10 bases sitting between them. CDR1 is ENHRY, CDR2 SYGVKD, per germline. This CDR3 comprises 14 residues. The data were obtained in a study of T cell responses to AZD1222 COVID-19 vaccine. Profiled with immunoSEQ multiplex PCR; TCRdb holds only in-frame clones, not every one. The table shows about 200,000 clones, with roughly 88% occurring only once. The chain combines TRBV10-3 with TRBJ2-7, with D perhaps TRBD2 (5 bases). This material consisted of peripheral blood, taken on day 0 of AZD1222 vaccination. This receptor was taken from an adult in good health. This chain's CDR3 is CAISDGRASYEQYF. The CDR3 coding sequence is TGTGCCATCAGTGACGGGCGGGCGTCCTACGAGCAGTACTTC.